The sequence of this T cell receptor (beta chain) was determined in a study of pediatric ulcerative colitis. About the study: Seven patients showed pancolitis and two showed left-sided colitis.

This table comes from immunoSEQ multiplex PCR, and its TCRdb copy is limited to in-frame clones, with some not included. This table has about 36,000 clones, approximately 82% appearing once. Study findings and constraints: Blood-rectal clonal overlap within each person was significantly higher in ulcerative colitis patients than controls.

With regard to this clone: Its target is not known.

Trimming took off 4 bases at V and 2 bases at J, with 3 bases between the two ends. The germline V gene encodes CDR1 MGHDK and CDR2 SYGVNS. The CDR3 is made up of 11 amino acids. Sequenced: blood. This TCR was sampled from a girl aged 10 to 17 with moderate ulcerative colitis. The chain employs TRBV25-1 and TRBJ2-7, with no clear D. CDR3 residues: CASSATYEQYF. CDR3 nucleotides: TGTGCCAGCAGTGCAACCTACGAGCAGTACTTC.